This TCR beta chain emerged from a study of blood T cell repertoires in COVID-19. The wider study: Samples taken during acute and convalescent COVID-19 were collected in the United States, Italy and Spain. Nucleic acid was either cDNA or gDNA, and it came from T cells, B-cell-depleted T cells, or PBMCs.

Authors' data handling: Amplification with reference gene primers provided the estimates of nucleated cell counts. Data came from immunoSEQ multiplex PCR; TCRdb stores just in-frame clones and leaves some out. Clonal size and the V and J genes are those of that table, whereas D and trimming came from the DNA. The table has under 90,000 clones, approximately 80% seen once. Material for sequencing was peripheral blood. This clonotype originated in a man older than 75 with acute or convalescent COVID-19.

The CDR3 nucleotides are TGCAGCCTCCGGACAGGGAGCACAGATACGCAGTATTTT. This codes for CSLRTGSTDTQYF. This rearrangement joins TRBV29-1 to TRBJ2-3; 8 bases fit TRBD1. With V trimmed by 8 bases and J by 0 bases, 4 bases remained unmatched. The CDR3 totals 13 residues. The germline CDR1 and CDR2 sequences are SQVTM and ANQGSEA.